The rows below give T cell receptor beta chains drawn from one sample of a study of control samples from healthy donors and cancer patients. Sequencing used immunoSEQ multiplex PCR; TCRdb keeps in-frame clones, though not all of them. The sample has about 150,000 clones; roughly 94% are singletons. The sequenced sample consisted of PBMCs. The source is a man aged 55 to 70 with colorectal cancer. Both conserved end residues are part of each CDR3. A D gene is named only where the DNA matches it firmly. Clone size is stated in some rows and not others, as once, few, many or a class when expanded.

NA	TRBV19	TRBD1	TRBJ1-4	TGTGCCAGTAAGGACAGGGGCCGCAATCGTGATGAAAAACTGTTTTTT	CASKDRGRNRDEKLFF
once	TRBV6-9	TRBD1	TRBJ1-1	TGTGCCAGCAGTTCTAGGACAGGGGCGGACACTGAAGCTTTCTTT	CASSSRTGADTEAFF
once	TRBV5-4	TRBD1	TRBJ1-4	TGTGCCAGCAGCTACTACAGGGGGCAGCAGGAAAAACTGTTTTTT	CASSYYRGQQEKLFF
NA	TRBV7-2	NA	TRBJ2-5	TGTGCCAGCAGCTTAGTTACCTTTCCTCAAGAGACCCAGTACTTC	CASSLVTFPQETQYF
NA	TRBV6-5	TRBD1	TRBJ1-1	TGTGCCAGCAGTTCTGGGGGAGGGGGCGTCAGTGAAGCTTTCTTT	CASSSGGGGVSEAFF
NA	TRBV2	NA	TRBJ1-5	TGTGCCAGCAGTGAATTAGGACAGCTAAATCAGCCCCAGCATTTT	CASSELGQLNQPQHF
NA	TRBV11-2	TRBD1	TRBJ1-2	TGTGCCAGCAGCCAGGGGCCCGGGACAGCAGAAGGCTACACCTTC	CASSQGPGTAEGYTF
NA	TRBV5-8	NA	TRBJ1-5	TGTGCCAGCAGCCCTTCCTCATTCAATAGCAATCAGCCCCAGCATTTT	CASSPSSFNSNQPQHF
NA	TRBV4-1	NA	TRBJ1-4	TGCGCCAGCAGCCCCTTTGGGAACACTAATGAAAAACTGTTTTTT	CASSPFGNTNEKLFF
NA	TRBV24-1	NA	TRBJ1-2	TGTGCCACCAGTGATTTGGAGGCGGACGGAACCTATGGCTACACCTTC	CATSDLEADGTYGYTF
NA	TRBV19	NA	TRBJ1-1	TGTGCCAGTAGTATTCGGGGGGGGCCGAACACTGAAGCTTTCTTT	CASSIRGGPNTEAFF
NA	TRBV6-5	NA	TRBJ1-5	TGTGCCAGCAGTTACGCTGGCAATCAGCCCCAGCATTTT	CASSYAGNQPQHF
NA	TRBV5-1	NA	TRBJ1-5	TGCGCCAGCAGCCCCGAGGCTAGCAATCAGCCCCAGCATTTT	CASSPEASNQPQHF
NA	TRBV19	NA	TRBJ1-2	TGTGCCAGTAGGGAGCAGGTCAGCGATGAATATGGCTACACCTTC	CASREQVSDEYGYTF
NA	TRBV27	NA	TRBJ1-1	TGTGCCAGCAGTTTAAGCGGCCGAGAAGCTTTCTTT	CASSLSGREAFF
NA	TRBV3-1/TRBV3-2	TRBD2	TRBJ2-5	TGTGCCAGCAGCCAAGCAAGCGGGGGGGTCGGAGAGACCCAGTACTTC	CASSQASGGVGETQYF
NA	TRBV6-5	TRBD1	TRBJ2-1	TGTGCCAGCAGCCCCGGACAGGGGGCGGCCAATGAGCAGTTCTTC	CASSPGQGAANEQFF
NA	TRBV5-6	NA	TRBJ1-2	TGTGCCAGCAGTACAGGGTATGGCTACACCTTC	CASSTGYGYTF
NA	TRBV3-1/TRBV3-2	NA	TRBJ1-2	TGTGCCAGCAGCCAAGAAGCGGGCTATGGCTACACCTTC	CASSQEAGYGYTF
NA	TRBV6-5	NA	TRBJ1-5	TGTGCCAGCCGGTTAGTTGACAATCAGCCCCAGCATTTT	CASRLVDNQPQHF
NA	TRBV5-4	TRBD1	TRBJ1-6	TGTGCCAGCAGCTCAGACAGGGGACCGGGTTCACCCCTCCACTTT	CASSSDRGPGSPLHF
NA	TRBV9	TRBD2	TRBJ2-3	TGTGCCAGCAGCCGTAGCGGGGGGGGGACAGATACGCAGTATTTT	CASSRSGGGTDTQYF
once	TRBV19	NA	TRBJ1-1	TGTGCCAGTAGTATAGGGCTCGGACGGAACACTGAAGCTTTCTTT	CASSIGLGRNTEAFF
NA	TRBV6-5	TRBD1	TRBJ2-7	TGTGCCAGCAGTTACGGAGGACAGACAGGGTCCTTC	CASSYGGQTGSF
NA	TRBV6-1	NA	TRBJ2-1	TGTGCCAGCAGTGAAGAACAGGGAAGTATCCAGGAGCAGTTCTTC	CASSEEQGSIQEQFF
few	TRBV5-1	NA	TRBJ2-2	TGCGCCACTTCGAGAGGGGTCGTCGGCACCGGGGAGCTGTTTTTT	CATSRGVVGTGELFF
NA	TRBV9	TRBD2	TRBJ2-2	TGTGCCAGCAGCGTTAGCGGGGGTAACACCGGGGAGCTGTTTTTT	CASSVSGGNTGELFF
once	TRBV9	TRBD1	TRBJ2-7	TGTGCCAGCAGCGTCGCCACAGGGGGCATGTACGAGCAGTACTTC	CASSVATGGMYEQYF
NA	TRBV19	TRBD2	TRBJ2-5	TGTGCCAGTAGTATGACTAGCGGGGGGGACATACCAGGGGCAGAGACCCAGTACTTC	CASSMTSGGDIPGAETQYF
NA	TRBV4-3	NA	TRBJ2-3	TGCGCCAGCAGCTCCGCCCGGGCTCCACTAGGGGATACGCAGTATTTT	CASSSARAPLGDTQYF
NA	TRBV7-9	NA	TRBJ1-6	TGTGCCAGCAGCTTAGGTGCAGGGGTTGATTCACCCCTCCACTTT	CASSLGAGVDSPLHF
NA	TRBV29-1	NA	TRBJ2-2	TGCAGCGTAAAAAATACCGGGGGCGGGGGCACCGGGGAGCTGTTTTTT	CSVKNTGGGGTGELFF
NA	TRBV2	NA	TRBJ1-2	TGTGCCAGCAGTGAAGCGCGGTATGGGTTACGGGGCTACACCTTC	CASSEARYGLRGYTF
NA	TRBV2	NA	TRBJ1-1	TGTGCCAGCAGTCTCAGGGCCTTGAACACTGAAGCTTTCTTT	CASSLRALNTEAFF
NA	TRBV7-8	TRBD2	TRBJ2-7	TGTGCCAGCAGCGTAACCGGGACTAGCGGGCGCGAGCAGTACTTC	CASSVTGTSGREQYF
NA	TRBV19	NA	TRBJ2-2	TGTGCCAGTAGGGATCGGGCGAACACCGGGGAGCTGTTTTTT	CASRDRANTGELFF
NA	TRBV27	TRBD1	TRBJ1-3	TGTGCCAGCAGTGGGACAGGGGGTAGAAACACCATATATTTT	CASSGTGGRNTIYF
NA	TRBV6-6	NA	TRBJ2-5	TGTGCCAGCAGTTACGCGGGACCGAATGTTGACAGGACCCAGTACTTC	CASSYAGPNVDRTQYF
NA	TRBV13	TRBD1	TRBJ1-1	TGTGCCAGCAGCTTCGGGACAGGGGCCTCAGAGACTGAAGCTTTCTTT	CASSFGTGASETEAFF
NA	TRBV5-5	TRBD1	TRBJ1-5	TGTGCCAGCAGCCGAGACAGGGGATCCTATCAGCCCCAGCATTTT	CASSRDRGSYQPQHF
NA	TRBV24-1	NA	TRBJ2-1	TGTGCCACCAGCGGAGTAGAAGGAGGGGGCTCCTACAATGAGCAGTTCTTC	CATSGVEGGGSYNEQFF
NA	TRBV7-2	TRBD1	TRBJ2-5	TGTGCCAGCAGGAGGGGGCAGCAAGAGACCCAGTACTTC	CASRRGQQETQYF
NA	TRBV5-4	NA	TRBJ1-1	TGTGCCAGCAGCTTGGTATCAGGAATGAACACTGAAGCTTTCTTT	CASSLVSGMNTEAFF
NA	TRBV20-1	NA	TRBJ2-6	TGCAGTGCTAGTCGCAGGGAACCTCGCTCTGGGGCCAACGTCCTGACTTTC	CSASRREPRSGANVLTF
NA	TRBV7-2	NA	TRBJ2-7	TGTGCCAGCAGCCCTAGTCGGGCCTCTTCCACCTACGAGCAGTACTTC	CASSPSRASSTYEQYF
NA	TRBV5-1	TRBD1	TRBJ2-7	TGCGCCAGCAGCTTAGGGGACAGGGTTTACGAGCAGTACTTC	CASSLGDRVYEQYF
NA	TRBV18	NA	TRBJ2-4	TGTGCCAGCTCACCAGGGGCAACCAAAAACATTCAGTACTTC	CASSPGATKNIQYF
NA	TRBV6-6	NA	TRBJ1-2	TGTGCCAGCAGTTACTCTGGCAGGGGCATCTATGGCTACACCTTC	CASSYSGRGIYGYTF
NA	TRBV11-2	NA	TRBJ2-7	TGTGCCAGCAGCTTAGGCTCCTACGAGCAGTACTTC	CASSLGSYEQYF
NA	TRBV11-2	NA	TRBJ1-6	TGTGCCAGCAGGGCGGGGACGAGCTCCTATAATTCACCCCTCCACTTT	CASRAGTSSYNSPLHF